This T cell receptor (beta chain) stems from a study of PD-1 blockade in classical Hodgkin lymphoma. General observations from the study: At baseline, newly diagnosed patients reportedly showed less TCR diversity than healthy donors.

Concerning this clone itself: The antigen is undetermined.

Repertoires were generated with immunoSEQ multiplex PCR, while TCRdb's copy carries only in-frame clones and drops some. The sample includes about 85,000 clones, approximately 90% of them seen just once. Noted time point: cycle 4 day 1 (C4D1), after around six weeks of nivolumab. Patients all relapsed after autologous stem cell transplantation, and there was variation in brentuximab vedotin exposure. Complete response, partial response or progressive disease was recorded as best response. The sequenced sample was peripheral blood mononuclear cells (PBMCs), obtained before the fourth cycle of nivolumab. The sequence was obtained from a human donor with classical Hodgkin lymphoma.

This CDR3 reads CASSLGDHNEQFF. The DNA for the CDR3 is TGTGCCAGCAGTTTGGGGGACCACAATGAGCAGTTCTTC. This sequence joins TRBV27 and TRBJ2-1; the D call may be TRBD1 or TRBD2 (5 bases each). Trimming shortened V by 3 bases and J by 5 bases, and 8 bases separated the two germline ends. Germline CDR1 MNHEY, CDR2 SMNVEV (reference sequence). There are 13 residues in the CDR3.